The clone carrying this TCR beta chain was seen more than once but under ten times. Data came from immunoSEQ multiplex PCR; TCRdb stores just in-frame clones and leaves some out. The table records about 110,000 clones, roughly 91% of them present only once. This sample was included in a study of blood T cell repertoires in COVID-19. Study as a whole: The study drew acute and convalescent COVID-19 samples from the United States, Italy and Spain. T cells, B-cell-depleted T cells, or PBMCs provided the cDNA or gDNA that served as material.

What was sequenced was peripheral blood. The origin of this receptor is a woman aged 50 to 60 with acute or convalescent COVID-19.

The DNA for the CDR3 is TGTGCCAGCAGCAAAGCCCACACCCTCGGCCGACAGCTGCTGAATGGCTACACCTTC. Translation: CASSKAHTLGRQLLNGYTF. The chain is built from TRBV21-1 and TRBJ1-2; no DNA check was done on the table's D call, TRBD1. TRBV21-1 is noted as a pseudogene. The CDR3 is 19 residues long.